This passage covers 21 T cell receptor beta chains from one sample sequenced in a study of blood T cell repertoires in COVID-19. Clones were sequenced by immunoSEQ multiplex PCR, and TCRdb holds only the in-frame ones, with some missing. Among hundreds of thousands of clones, 90% were seen once, and the ten largest hold approximately 1.5%. The sample was PBMCs or T cells enriched from blood (not recorded which). Receptors originate from a woman in her late teens or twenties with acute COVID-19.

This clone has just a few counts. CDR3 in amino acids: CASSQGPTGLGMNTEAFF. In nucleotides, the CDR3 is TGCGCCAGCAGCCAAGGACCGACGGGACTGGGTATGAACACTGAAGCTTTCTTT. V is TRBV4-1 and J is TRBJ1-1; a possible D gene is TRBD1 (5 bases). Deletions cut 1 base from V and 0 bases from J, with 18 bases between. The CDR3 extends over 18 amino acids. CDR1 MGHRA and CDR2 YSYEKL come from the germline V gene.

The chain uses TRBV4-2 and TRBJ2-7, with 8 bases that match TRBD1. Germline V gene lookup returns CDR1 LGHNA and CDR2 YNFKEQ. V shed 5 bases, J shed 3 bases, and the junction held 9 bases outside the gene matches. This CDR3 contains 15 residues. As DNA, the CDR3 is TGTGCCAGCAGCTACCGGACAGGGACGGGCTACGAGCAGTACTTC. Translated, it gives CASSYRTGTGYEQYF.

As regards this clone: The same CDR3 arises from other DNA sequences in this sample as well. This sequence joins TRBV27 and TRBJ1-2; 7 nucleotides match TRBD1. There are 12 residues in the CDR3. Germline V gene sequence: CDR1 MNHEY, CDR2 SMNVEV (reference sequence). With V trimmed by 5 bases and J by 5 bases, 2 bases remained unmatched. CDR3 region: CASSLQGYGYTF. The CDR3, as DNA: TGTGCCAGCAGTCTACAGGGGTATGGCTACACCTTC.

This clone was seen a single time. This chain uses TRBV27 with TRBJ2-1; 9 nucleotides agree with TRBD1. Germline V gene data show CDR1 as MNHEY and CDR2 as SMNVEV (reference sequence). There are 16 residues in the CDR3. V lost 10 bases to trimming and J lost 6 bases; unmatched junction nucleotides: 16. CDR3 DNA: TGTGCCACCGAACAACCTGATGGACAGGGGTCCAATGAGCAGTTCTTC. Translating gives CATEQPDGQGSNEQFF.

The V call is TRBV6-2 or TRBV6-3, the J call TRBJ2-2, with D perhaps matching TRBD2 (6 bases). Germline V gene sequence: CDR1 MNHEY, CDR2 SVGEGT. This CDR3 spans 14 amino acids. V lost 2 bases, J lost 7 bases, and 11 bases lay in between. CDR3 in DNA: TGTGCCAGCAGTTACGGAGGGCCCAACGGGGAGCTGTTTTTT. It is translated as CASSYGGPNGELFF.

The V gene is TRBV3-1 (or the pseudogene TRBV3-2), the J gene TRBJ2-2, with D unresolved. Germline CDR1 and CDR2: LGHDT and YNNKEL (reference sequence). The CDR3 is made up of 14 amino acids. V was pared by 3 bases and J by 1 base, with 6 bases between. CDR3 coding DNA: TGTGCCAGCAGCCAGTACTTGAACACCGGGGAGCTGTTTTTT. Its protein product is CASSQYLNTGELFF.

The chain recombines TRBV19 with TRBJ1-6; D uncertain. Germline-derived CDR1 and CDR2 are LNHDA and SQIVND (reference sequence). The CDR3 consists of 20 residues. The ends were cut back, 2 bases at V and 0 bases at J, with 20 bases in the middle. CDR3 region: CASSIKLIYLPSSYNSPLHF. CDR3 nucleotides: TGTGCCAGTAGTATAAAACTGATTTACCTCCCGAGCTCCTATAATTCACCCCTCCACTTT.

Only one count was recorded for this clone. The chain combines TRBV5-6 with TRBJ1-2, with unresolved D. The CDR3 runs to 14 residues. CDR1 and CDR2 from the germline V gene are SGHDT and YYEEEE. V shed 4 bases and J shed 3 bases, with 13 bases lying between them. The CDR3 nucleotides read TGTGCCAGCAGCCCGGTGGGAGCGGACTATGGCTACACCTTC. It is translated as CASSPVGADYGYTF.

The chain employs TRBV5-1 and TRBJ2-3, with 8 bases matching TRBD2. The CDR3 is 15 residues long. Trimming cost V 0 bases and J 4 bases; bases outside gene matches: 4. The germline CDR1 and CDR2 sequences are SGHRS and YFSETQ. The CDR3 DNA follows: TGCGCCAGCAGCTTGGATGGGACTAGATCAGATACGCAGTATTTT. Protein: CASSLDGTRSDTQYF.

This rearrangement joins TRBV15 to TRBJ1-3; D unclear. Trimming shortened V by 0 bases and J by 0 bases, and 9 bases separated the two germline ends. This CDR3 comprises 16 residues. CDR1 and CDR2 (germline): LNHNV, YYDKDF (reference sequence). CDR3 protein: CATSRDSPISGNTIYF. The DNA of the CDR3 is TGTGCCACCAGCAGAGATAGCCCCATCTCTGGAAACACCATATATTTT.

This sequence joins TRBV12-3 or TRBV12-4 and TRBJ2-7; D unclear. V was cut by 3 bases and J by 5 bases, with 8 bases left in between. This CDR3 has 12 residues. CDR3 sequence reads: CASSFFEDEQYF. CDR3 coding DNA: TGTGCCAGCAGTTTTTTTGAGGACGAGCAGTACTTC.

The rearrangement uses TRBV5-6 and TRBJ2-5, with a tentative D call TRBD2 (6 bases). Germline CDR1 reads SGHDT; CDR2 reads YYEEEE. Trimming took 0 bases from V and 4 from J, leaving 7 bases between them. The CDR3 consists of 13 residues. CDR3 region: CASSLGRGETQYF. The CDR3 DNA reads as TGTGCCAGCAGCTTGGGGAGGGGAGAGACCCAGTACTTC. Looking up the rest from reference TRBV5-6 and TRBJ2-5 gives the full variable domain: DAGVTQSPTHLIKTRGQQVTLRCSPKSGHDTVSWYQQALGQGPQFIFQYYEEEERQRGNFPDRFSGHQFPNYSSELNVNALLLGDSALYLCASSLGRGETQYFGPGTRLLVL.

This rearrangement joins TRBV9 to TRBJ2-5, with 11 nucleotides matching TRBD2. Germline CDR1 SGDLS, CDR2 YYNGEE. The CDR3 has 15 residues. With 2 bases clipped from V and 1 base from J, the junction kept 1 base outside the gene matches. The CDR3 reads CASSVSGRAQETQYF. The CDR3 DNA reads TGTGCCAGCAGCGTTAGCGGGAGGGCCCAAGAGACCCAGTACTTC.

This chain uses TRBV5-1 with TRBJ2-5; weak D call: TRBD2 (6 bases). The V and J ends lost 4 bases and 5 bases respectively, with 18 bases between them. CDR1 SGHRS and CDR2 YFSETQ come from the germline V gene. The CDR3 sequence is 15 residues long. CDR3 DNA sequence: TGCGCCAGCAGCCCCGGCCCGGGGGTCGGGGAGACCCAGTACTTC. Translation: CASSPGPGVGETQYF.

This chain uses TRBV30 with TRBJ2-1; D gene unclear. The CDR3 totals 12 residues. The V end lost 5 bases, the J end lost 2 bases, and 7 bases lay between the germline ends. Germline assignment: CDR1 GTSNPN and CDR2 SVGIG (reference sequence). This chain's CDR3 is CAWSFAYNEQFF. CDR3 in DNA: TGTGCCTGGTCCTTTGCCTACAATGAGCAGTTCTTC.

This chain connects TRBV7-2 to TRBJ2-1, with D possibly TRBD2 on 6 matching bases. This CDR3 is built from 15 residues. Trimming cost V 6 bases and J 10 bases, with 22 bases left between them. Germline V lookup: CDR1 SGHTA, CDR2 FQGNSA. The CDR3, as DNA: TGTGCCAGCAGTCCCCGGGACTCCGATTTCCTCGAGCAGTTCTTC. It is translated as CASSPRDSDFLEQFF.

The V and J genes are TRBV28 and TRBJ1-2; 8 bases are a match to TRBD1. This CDR3 contains 14 residues. Germline V lookup: CDR1 MDHEN, CDR2 SYDVKM. The junction had 3 bases not matched to a gene; V was cut back by 2 bases and J by 4 bases. For the CDR3, the DNA is TGTGCCAGCAGTTTACAGGGGGCCACCTATGGCTACACCTTC. The encoded protein is CASSLQGATYGYTF.

This clone has just one count. The chain recombines TRBV30 with TRBJ2-1; tentatively, D is TRBD1 (7 bases). CDR3 size: 14 residues. Trimming removed 3 bases at V and 4 bases at J, with 13 bases between. Looked up from germline, CDR1 is GTSNPN and CDR2 is SVGIG (reference sequence). CDR3 sequence (DNA): TGTGCCTGGAGGGACCAGGGGGGTTACAATGAGCAGTTCTTC. This sequence encodes CAWRDQGGYNEQFF.

This chain joins TRBV19 and TRBJ1-1; tentative D call: TRBD1 (5 bases). V was trimmed by 9 bases and J by 0 bases, leaving 20 bases between them. This CDR3 comprises 16 residues. The germline V gene encodes CDR1 LNHDA and CDR2 SQIVND (reference sequence). In DNA form, the CDR3 reads TGTGCCAGCAGGGATAGTCCGGGCCGAATGAACACTGAAGCTTTCTTT. It encodes CASRDSPGRMNTEAFF. The full variable domain, rest sourced from reference TRBV19 and TRBJ1-1, is DGGITQSPKYLFRKEGQNVTLSCEQNLNHDAMYWYRQDPGQGLRLIYYSQIVNDFQKGDIAEGYSVSREKKESFPLTVTSAQKNPTAFYLCASRDSPGRMNTEAFFGQGTRLTVV.

Concerning this clone itself: Other nucleotide sequences from this sample produce the same CDR3. The chain employs TRBV19 and TRBJ2-5, with D maybe TRBD1 (6 bases). V lost 3 bases and J lost 2, with 7 bases in between. Germline-derived CDR1 and CDR2 are LNHDA and SQIVND (reference sequence). This CDR3 contains 13 residues. The CDR3 DNA reads TGTGCCAGTAGTATCCAGGGGCAAGAGACCCAGTACTTC. As protein: CASSIQGQETQYF.

The gene calls are TRBV6-5 and TRBJ1-5; 7 bases are a match to TRBD1. The CDR3 contains 16 residues. With 3 bases clipped from V and 3 bases from J, the junction kept 8 bases outside the gene matches. Germline assignment: CDR1 MNHEY and CDR2 SVGAGI. CDR3 in amino acids: CASSYKGDRANQPQHF. CDR3 in DNA: TGTGCCAGCAGTTATAAGGGAGACAGGGCCAATCAGCCCCAGCATTTT.